The 14 T cell receptor beta chains presented below share a single source sample, sequenced in a study of T cell changes during pregnancy in multiple sclerosis. Data came from immunoSEQ multiplex PCR; TCRdb stores just in-frame clones and leaves some out. This table has under 150,000 clones, roughly 95% appearing once. Source: peripheral blood, taken after pregnancy. Receptors originate from a female donor with multiple sclerosis, enrolled in a pregnancy study.

J is TRBJ1-2 and V is TRBV5-1; 9 bases are a match to TRBD1. This CDR3 is built from 15 residues. The V segment lost 4 bases and the J segment 6 bases; nucleotides outside the gene matches: 10. Germline V gene sequence: CDR1 SGHRS, CDR2 YFSETQ. This CDR3 is CASSEGTGIGHGYTF. In nucleotides, the CDR3 is TGCGCCAGCAGCGAGGGGACAGGGATTGGTCATGGCTACACCTTC.

The chain recombines TRBV10-3 with TRBJ2-2, with 9 bases matching TRBD2. V shed 3 bases, J shed 6 bases, and the junction held 8 bases outside the gene matches. Germline V gives CDR1 ENHRY, CDR2 SYGVKD. CDR3 length: 16 residues. CDR3 in amino acids: CAISEVTSGLAGELFF. CDR3 DNA: TGTGCCATCAGTGAAGTGACTAGCGGTCTAGCCGGGGAGCTGTTTTTT.

The gene calls are TRBV7-9 and TRBJ2-7, with 8 bases fitting TRBD1. This CDR3 has 17 amino acids. Germline V gene data show CDR1 as SEHNR and CDR2 as FQNEAQ (reference sequence). V dropped 7 bases and J dropped 7; count of bases not matched to a gene: 21. This CDR3 is CASTGGRRDRTLWEQYF. For the CDR3, the DNA is TGTGCCAGCACAGGGGGCCGCCGGGACCGAACCCTTTGGGAGCAGTACTTC. The full variable domain, in which reference TRBV7-9 and TRBJ2-7 provide the parts outside the CDR3, is DTGVSQNPRHKITKRGQNVTFRCDPISEHNRLYWYRQTLGQGPEFLTYFQNEAQLEKSRLLSDRFSAERPKGSFSTLEIQRTEQGDSAMYLCASTGGRRDRTLWEQYFGPGTRLTVT.

This clone appeared a single time. The chain uses TRBV11-3 and TRBJ2-7, with D perhaps TRBD1 (6 bases). The V gene lost 6 bases and the J gene lost 0 bases, with 9 bases spanning the gap. The length of the CDR3 is 13 residues. Per germline, CDR1 SGHNT and CDR2 YENEEA. The CDR3 nucleotides are TGTGCCAGCAGTCTGGACAGCTCCTACGAGCAGTACTTC. It yields the protein CASSLDSSYEQYF.

The chain employs TRBV9 and TRBJ2-6, with 11 nucleotides matching TRBD1. The CDR3 covers 15 residues. With V trimmed by 4 bases and J by 6 bases, 3 bases remained unmatched. CDR1 is SGDLS, CDR2 YYNGEE, per germline. As DNA, the CDR3 is TGTGCCAGCAGCCCAGGACAGGGGGCGGCCAACGTCCTGACTTTC. Its protein product is CASSPGQGAANVLTF.

J is TRBJ2-3 and V is TRBV20-1; D is unclear. Per the germline V gene, CDR1 is DFQATT and CDR2 is SNEGSKA (reference sequence). V gave up 4 bases and J gave up 5 bases, with 7 bases separating them. This CDR3 has 11 residues. This CDR3 is CSATHLDTQYF. The CDR3 nucleotides read TGCAGTGCTACTCACTTAGATACGCAGTATTTT.

This clone was counted a single time. The rearrangement joins TRBV5-1 to TRBJ1-2; 7 positions agree with TRBD1. Germline CDR1 reads SGHRS; CDR2 reads YFSETQ. The junction had 4 bases not matched to a gene; V was cut back by 0 bases and J by 5 bases. The CDR3 is 14 residues long. CDR3 loop: CASSLAVTGYGYTF. DNA for the CDR3: TGCGCCAGCAGCTTGGCCGTGACAGGGTATGGCTACACCTTC. The whole variable domain, filled in from reference TRBV5-1 and TRBJ1-2, reads KAGVTQTPRYLIKTRGQQVTLSCSPISGHRSVSWYQQTPGQGLQFLFEYFSETQRNKGNFPGRFSGRQFSNSRSEMNVSTLELGDSALYLCASSLAVTGYGYTFGSGTRLTVV.

With regard to this clone: This sample includes further DNA sequences coding for the same CDR3. The chain is built from TRBV5-1 and TRBJ1-3, with 7 bases that match TRBD1. V shed 4 bases, J shed 0 bases, and the junction held 10 bases outside the gene matches. This CDR3 comprises 17 residues. Per the germline V gene, CDR1 is SGHRS and CDR2 is YFSETQ. The CDR3 loop is CASSLRTGSSSGNTIYF. As DNA, the CDR3 is TGCGCCAGCAGCCTCCGGACAGGCTCAAGCTCTGGAAACACCATATATTTT.

The chain couples TRBV27 to TRBJ2-1, with a tentative D call TRBD1 (5 bases). The CDR3 covers 16 residues. CDR1 MNHEY and CDR2 SMNVEV come from the germline V gene (reference sequence). Trimming removed 5 bases from V and 1 base from J, with 15 bases in between. The CDR3 is CASSIRTHPSYNEQFF. For the CDR3, the DNA is TGTGCCAGCAGTATCAGGACACACCCTTCCTACAATGAGCAGTTCTTC.

The chain joins TRBV6-4 to TRBJ2-3; the D gene is possibly TRBD2 (6 bases). The CDR3 consists of 16 residues. V was pared by 5 bases and J by 4 bases, with 19 bases between. In germline, CDR1 is MRHNA, CDR2 SNTAGT. The CDR3 DNA follows: TGTGCCAGCAGTAAAATCGGGGGTCTCCCTGCAGATACGCAGTATTTT. Protein product: CASSKIGGLPADTQYF.

This clone was recorded a few times. The CDR3 sequence: CAISDMARNSGNTIYF. In nucleotides, the CDR3 is TGTGCCATCAGTGATATGGCCCGCAACTCTGGAAACACCATATATTTT. V is TRBV10-3 and J is TRBJ1-3; no clear D. Germline V CDR1 and CDR2: ENHRY, SYGVKD. The CDR3 has 16 amino acids. V lost 3 bases and J lost 0, with 12 bases in between.

The chain uses TRBV5-1 and TRBJ2-5; TRBD2 matches 15 bases. CDR1 and CDR2 from the germline V gene are SGHRS and YFSETQ. This CDR3 is built from 16 residues. Trimming at V came to 4 bases and at J to 5 bases, leaving 6 bases not matched to a gene. The CDR3 DNA sequence: TGCGCCAGCAGCCCCGGGACTAGCGGGAGGCAGGAGACCCAGTACTTC. It yields the protein CASSPGTSGRQETQYF.

CDR3: CASSIRGSRVEQYF. The CDR3 DNA sequence: TGTGCCAGTAGTATTCGTGGCAGTCGGGTCGAGCAGTACTTC. J is TRBJ2-7 and V is TRBV19; D call uncertain. Germline CDR1 LNHDA, CDR2 SQIVND (reference sequence). V was trimmed by 3 bases and J by 6 bases, leaving 15 bases between them. The length of the CDR3 is 14 residues.

V is TRBV27 and J is TRBJ2-1; 10 bases fit TRBD2. From germline, CDR1 is MNHEY and CDR2 SMNVEV (reference sequence). This CDR3 contains 15 residues. Trimming took 5 bases from V and 3 from J; bases not matched to a gene: 4. The CDR3: CASSIAGGIYNEQFF. In DNA form, the CDR3 reads TGTGCCAGCAGTATAGCGGGAGGAATCTACAATGAGCAGTTCTTC.